This TCR beta chain stems from a study of cytomegalovirus exposure and HLA in healthy donors. Notes on the study in general: As a later analysis showed, several of the most significant clusters appeared to be linked to common viral pathogens. Investigators reported fewer than 200 TCR beta chains as tied to cytomegalovirus.

Turning to this clone: Its antigen is still unknown. A read error may account for a junction end that differs from germline.

PCR was performed using 60 Vbeta and 13 Jbeta primers. Measured with immunoSEQ multiplex PCR; TCRdb has only the in-frame clones, and not every one. Of about 130,000 clones listed, about three quarters are singletons. The source is a human donor in good health. The sequencing sample was made of PBMCs.

The DNA of the CDR3 is TGCCTTACCGTTTCAGACTATGGCTACACCTTC. It yields the protein CLTVSDYGYTF. This chain links TRBV9 with TRBJ1-2; no definite D call. CDR1 is SGDLS and CDR2 is YYNGEE in the germline V gene. The CDR3 runs to 11 residues. The full variable domain, completed using reference TRBV9 and TRBJ1-2, is DSGVTQTPKHLITATGQRVTLRCSPRSGDLSVYWYQQSLDQGLQFLIQYYNGEERAKGNILERFSAQQFPDLHSELNLSSLELGDSALYFCLTVSDYGYTFGSGTRLTVV.